This T cell receptor beta chain was sequenced for a study of blood T cells in healthy people across ages. Study results and caveats: The diversity estimates, figures obtained from one million T cells, were considered underestimates.

CDR1 and CDR2 from the germline V gene are SQVTM and ANQGSEA. The CDR3 is made up of 15 amino acids. J lost 2 bases, V lost 3 bases, and 6 bases had no gene match. This clonotype came up a few times. What it recognizes is unknown. Isolated PBMCs totaled at least 7 million in each sample. Per sample, no less than 6 micrograms of total RNA were extracted. It was with a sample-barcoded 5' primer and a J-beta primer mix that a second PCR of about 6 to 12 cycles was run. In TCRdb, the 5' RACE reads were re-called with MiXCR into one record per CDR3 protein. This table holds around 800,000 distinct CDR3 sequences, approximately 24% found once. These sequences were also reported in another study, on T cells of mothers and their children.

The chain has TRBV29-1 and TRBJ2-5; 10 bases align to TRBD1. The sequencing sample was made of blood. The clonotype comes from a boy aged 5-17 years in good health. CDR3 loop: CSVEAGQGKQETQYF. The CDR3 coding sequence is TGCAGCGTTGAGGCGGGACAGGGGAAACAAGAGACCCAGTACTTC.